Listed below are T cell receptor beta chains from one sample, sequenced in a study of shared clonotypes between healthy human individuals. Method: immunoSEQ multiplex PCR; TCRdb's copy keeps in-frame clones and lacks some. The table lists 2 million to 2.5 million clones, over 85% of them singletons. Specimen: naive CD4+ T cells from PBMCs. The receptors were gathered from a man in his late teens or twenties in good health. Some clones in this sample may be carry-over from other donors' samples. The CDR3 runs from the conserved cysteine through the conserved F or W. D genes are given only for firm matches. Some rows have no size entry. The others give once, few or many, or a class for an expanded clone.

>TRBV5-4|-|TRBD2|TRBJ2-5
TGTGCCAGCAGTCTGAGCGGGAGAGGAGGAGAGACCCAGTACTTC
CASSLSGRGGETQYF
>TRBV18|few|-|TRBJ1-1
TGTGCCAGCTCAGATCGACAGGTCCGTAGGTCTGGGACTGAAGCTTTCTTT
CASSDRQVRRSGTEAFF
>TRBV10-2|-|TRBD1|TRBJ1-1
TGCGCCAGCAGTGTTACCGGGACAGGGGGCAGTCGGAACACTGAAGCTTTCTTT
CASSVTGTGGSRNTEAFF
>TRBV18|-|-|TRBJ1-6
TGTGCCAGCTCACCGGCAGAAAATTCACCCCTCCACTTT
CASSPAENSPLHF
>TRBV2|-|TRBD1|TRBJ2-7
TGTGCCAGCAGTGGGATGGGACAGACAGACTCCTACGAGCAGTACTTC
CASSGMGQTDSYEQYF
>TRBV5-1|-|-|TRBJ1-4
TGCGCCAGCAGCTTGAACGTAAGGCCAGCGGGTGAAAAACTGTTTTTT
CASSLNVRPAGEKLFF
>TRBV28|-|-|TRBJ1-5
TGTGCCGGCAGAATCTATAGCAATCAGCCCCAGCATTTT
CAGRIYSNQPQHF
>TRBV7-3|-|-|TRBJ1-1
TGTGCCAGCAGTTACTCACAGGGAAACACTGAAGCTTTCTTT
CASSYSQGNTEAFF
>TRBV5-1|-|TRBD2|TRBJ2-5
TGCGCCAGCAGCCTAACCGGGACTACCGAAGAGACCCAGTACTTC
CASSLTGTTEETQYF
>TRBV9|-|TRBD2|TRBJ2-3
TGTGCCAGCAGCGCAGGGACTAGCGGCACAGATACGCAGTATTTT
CASSAGTSGTDTQYF
>TRBV19|-|TRBD1|TRBJ1-2
TGTGCCAGTTCCGGCCTGGACAGGGGATTCCATGGCTACACCTTC
CASSGLDRGFHGYTF
>TRBV5-1|-|TRBD1|TRBJ2-1
TGCGCCAGCAGCCCGGGTGGGACAGGGACCCTCAATGAGCAGTTCTTC
CASSPGGTGTLNEQFF
>TRBV5-1|-|-|TRBJ2-5
TGCGCCAGCAGCACGGGGGGACAGACCTTTCAAGAGACCCAGTACTTC
CASSTGGQTFQETQYF
>TRBV2|-|-|TRBJ2-3
TGTGCCAGCAGTGATGTCACCACAGATACGCAGTATTTT
CASSDVTTDTQYF
>TRBV11-1|-|-|TRBJ1-2
TGTGCCAGCAGCTTACGGGCAGGGTCGAGTGGCTACACCTTC
CASSLRAGSSGYTF
>TRBV6-5|few|TRBD2|TRBJ2-2
TGTGCCAGCAGGACCGGGACTAGCTCCGGGGAGCTGTTTTTT
CASRTGTSSGELFF
>TRBV5-1|-|-|TRBJ2-1
TGCGCCAGCAGCCTGGACAGCTACAATGAGCAGTTCTTC
CASSLDSYNEQFF
>TRBV18|-|TRBD1|TRBJ2-5
TGTGCCAGCTCACTGACCCCTAGGGACAGGGTTGAGACCCAGTACTTC
CASSLTPRDRVETQYF
>TRBV28|-|TRBD2|TRBJ2-1
TGTGCCAGCACTAAGACTAGCGGGAGGGTGTACAATGAGCAGTTCTTC
CASTKTSGRVYNEQFF
>TRBV7-2|-|TRBD2|TRBJ2-1
TGTGCCAGCAGCTTAGGTAGCGGGAGGGCACTCAATGAGCAGTTCTTC
CASSLGSGRALNEQFF
>TRBV27|-|-|TRBJ2-1
TGTGCCAGCAGTTTATCGATCGGAGGGTTCAATGAGCAGTTCTTC
CASSLSIGGFNEQFF
>TRBV9|-|TRBD1|TRBJ1-1
TGTGCCAGCAGCCCCCTAGACAGGGTTCTCTCCACTGAAGCTTTCTTT
CASSPLDRVLSTEAFF
>TRBV27|-|TRBD2|TRBJ2-4
TGTGCCAGCAGTTTGGGAGGGAGAGGGAACATTCAGTACTTC
CASSLGGRGNIQYF
>TRBV5-1|-|-|TRBJ2-1
TGCGCCAGCAGCTTGGTGGTGGGCGACCCCAATGAGCAGTTCTTC
CASSLVVGDPNEQFF
>TRBV7-9|-|TRBD2|TRBJ2-3
TGTGCCAGCAGTCGTGGGCGGGAGGGCACAGATACGCAGTATTTT
CASSRGREGTDTQYF
>TRBV28|once|TRBD2|TRBJ2-1
TGTGCCAGCAGTTCCTCTAGCGGGAGGCTGTACAATGAGCAGTTCTTC
CASSSSSGRLYNEQFF
>TRBV7-2|-|-|TRBJ1-1
TGTGCCAGCAGCTCACAATTGAACACTGAAGCTTTCTTT
CASSSQLNTEAFF
>TRBV28|-|-|TRBJ2-7
TGTGCCAGCAGTTTCCGGGACATGTACGAGCAGTACTTC
CASSFRDMYEQYF
>TRBV14|-|-|TRBJ2-3
TGTGCCAGCAGCCAAGGCCTAGTTTCCAATACGCAGTATTTT
CASSQGLVSNTQYF
>TRBV30|-|TRBD2|TRBJ2-1
TGTGCCTGGAGTGTAAGCCTAGCGGGAGGTGAGCAGTTCTTC
CAWSVSLAGGEQFF
>TRBV11-1|once|-|TRBJ1-1
TGTGCCAGCAGCCAAAGGCAGGGGAGGTCGCGGAACACTGAAGCTTTCTTT
CASSQRQGRSRNTEAFF
>TRBV7-3|-|-|TRBJ2-3
TGTGCCAGCAGGGCTAGCGTTACTAGCACAGATACGCAGTATTTT
CASRASVTSTDTQYF
>TRBV9|few|TRBD1|TRBJ1-1
TGTGCCAGCAGCCTTCTGACAGGGATCACTGAAGCTTTCTTT
CASSLLTGITEAFF
>TRBV14|-|-|TRBJ2-3
TGTGCCAGCAGCCACCCGTCGGGTACGCAGTATTTT
CASSHPSGTQYF
>TRBV7-2|-|-|TRBJ2-3
TGTGCCAGCAGCGCCCGGTACACAGATACGCAGTATTTT
CASSARYTDTQYF
>TRBV6-5|-|TRBD1|TRBJ2-7
TGTGCCAGCAGTTACTCCGGACAGGGACCCTACGAGCAGTACTTC
CASSYSGQGPYEQYF
>TRBV28|-|-|TRBJ2-5
TGTGCCAGCAATAGGGGACAAGAGACCCAGTACTTC
CASNRGQETQYF
>TRBV7-9|once|-|TRBJ1-2
TGTGCCAGCAGCCTAGGGGTCTTAGGCTACACCTTC
CASSLGVLGYTF
>TRBV7-9|-|-|TRBJ1-3
TGTGCCAGCAGCTTAAGTGGGGGAGACACCATATATTTT
CASSLSGGDTIYF
>TRBV28|once|-|TRBJ1-5
TGTGCCAGCAGTTCGGGTGGGCATAGCAATCAGCCCCAGCATTTT
CASSSGGHSNQPQHF